The 13 T cell receptor beta chains below all came from one sample that was sequenced in a study of blood T cell repertoires in COVID-19. Produced via immunoSEQ multiplex PCR; TCRdb's table is partial and in-frame only. The sample lists around 290,000 clones, about 89% occurring once. Sequenced input: peripheral blood. All receptors derive from a woman aged 50 to 65 who had recovered from COVID-19.

This chain connects TRBV28 to TRBJ1-1; TRBD1 aligns across 7 bases. Germline V gene data show CDR1 as MDHEN and CDR2 as SYDVKM. The CDR3 loop spans 13 amino acids. The J segment lost 10 bases and the V segment lost 6 bases, leaving 11 bases of the junction unmatched. Here the CDR3 DNA reads TGTGCCAGCAGGGGACAGCCACCCTCGCGAGCTTTCTTT. Translating it yields CASRGQPPSRAFF.

The chain couples TRBV25-1 to TRBJ1-2; 7 positions agree with TRBD1. CDR1 is MGHDK and CDR2 is SYGVNS in the germline V gene. With 8 bases clipped from V and 1 base from J, the junction kept 4 bases outside the gene matches. The CDR3 has 13 residues. CDR3 in amino acids: CASQQGSNYGYTF. The CDR3 DNA reads TGTGCCAGCCAACAGGGGAGTAACTATGGCTACACCTTC.

The chain has TRBV3-1 (or the pseudogene TRBV3-2) and TRBJ2-5, with 7 bases fitting TRBD2. Per the germline V gene, CDR1 is LGHDT and CDR2 is YNNKEL (reference sequence). This CDR3 region has 15 residues. V lost 4 bases, J lost 5 bases, and 10 bases stayed unmatched. The CDR3 coding sequence is TGTGCCAGCAGCCCTGTCGGGCGGGGGAGGGAGACCCAGTACTTC. Residues: CASSPVGRGRETQYF.

The chain links TRBV5-5 to TRBJ1-6, with D uncertain. Trimming pared 0 bases from V and 10 bases from J, leaving 14 bases between. This CDR3 contains 15 residues. From germline, CDR1 is SGHKS and CDR2 YYEKEE (reference sequence). Written as DNA, the CDR3 is TGTGCCAGCAGCTTGGATCTAGGGTCGGGATCACCCCTCCACTTT. It encodes CASSLDLGSGSPLHF. The full variable domain, completed using reference TRBV5-5 and TRBJ1-6, is DAGVTQSPTHLIKTRGQQVTLRCSPISGHKSVSWYQQVLGQGPQFIFQYYEKEERGRGNFPDRFSARQFPNYSSELNVNALLLGDSALYLCASSLDLGSGSPLHFGNGTRLTVT.

The J gene is TRBJ2-3, the V gene TRBV6-2 or TRBV6-3, with TRBD1 matching over 9 bases. J lost 4 bases, V lost 4 bases, and 6 bases had no gene match. The CDR3 length is 15 residues. Germline V gene lookup returns CDR1 MNHEY and CDR2 SVGEGT. CDR3 in DNA: TGTGCCAGCAGTTGGGGACAGGGAATAGCAGATACGCAGTATTTT. Residues: CASSWGQGIADTQYF.

This sequence joins TRBV6-1 and TRBJ2-3, with unresolved D. This CDR3 has 14 amino acids. CDR1 and CDR2 from the germline V gene are MNHNS and SASEGT. Trimming left V 1 base short and J 6 bases short, with 11 bases between. CDR3 in amino acids: CASSEGPLRDTQYF. The CDR3 coding sequence is TGTGCCAGCAGTGAAGGCCCGTTGAGGGATACGCAGTATTTT.

The J gene is TRBJ2-7, the V gene TRBV4-3, with 7 bases identical to TRBD1. Germline V gene data show CDR1 as LGHNA and CDR2 as YSLEER. The V gene end was trimmed by 3 bases and the J gene end by 4 bases; junction bases not matched to a gene: 9. The CDR3 runs 15 residues. The CDR3 loop is CASSQRTGAPYEQYF. The DNA of the CDR3 is TGCGCCAGCAGCCAGAGAACAGGGGCCCCATACGAGCAGTACTTC.

The gene calls are TRBV4-2 and TRBJ1-2; tentatively, D is TRBD1 (5 bases). The V and J ends lost 0 bases and 4 bases respectively, with 12 bases between them. Germline CDR1 reads LGHNA; CDR2 reads YNFKEQ. CDR3 length: 15 amino acids. For the CDR3, the DNA is TGTGCCAGCAGCCAAGATGGCGACAGACCCTATGGCTACACCTTC. It translates to CASSQDGDRPYGYTF.

The chain is built from TRBV7-2 and TRBJ1-5; D is perhaps TRBD1 (5 bases). The germline CDR1 and CDR2 sequences are SGHTA and FQGNSA. This CDR3 region has 16 residues. Trimming cost V 1 base and J 2 bases, with 12 bases left between them. The DNA for the CDR3 is TGTGCCAGCAGCTTAGAGGCAGGGAGGGGCAATCAGCCCCAGCATTTT. Its translation: CASSLEAGRGNQPQHF.

V gene TRBV29-1 combines with J gene TRBJ2-2; D may be TRBD1 (5 bases). Trimming pared 2 bases from V and 4 bases from J, leaving 14 bases between. CDR3 size: 15 residues. Germline V CDR1 and CDR2: SQVTM, ANQGSEA. CDR3 bases: TGCAGCGTTGAATACCAGGGTTCGGGCACCGGGGAGCTGTTTTTT. Translated, it gives CSVEYQGSGTGELFF.

This chain links TRBV19 with TRBJ1-6; no definite D call. Per germline, CDR1 LNHDA and CDR2 SQIVND (reference sequence). The CDR3 runs 13 residues. The V gene lost 7 bases and the J gene lost 5 bases, with 9 bases spanning the gap. The CDR3, as DNA: TGTGCCAGTAAACAGAATGATAATTCACCCCTCCACTTT. Translating gives CASKQNDNSPLHF.

The chain has TRBV5-4 and TRBJ2-3; D perhaps matches TRBD1 (6 bases). CDR1 is SGHNT and CDR2 is YYREEE in the germline V gene (reference sequence). The CDR3 consists of 14 residues. V was shortened by 2 bases and J by 2 bases, with 9 bases between the two germline ends. CDR3 DNA: TGTGCCAGCAGCTTCAGGGACACCACAGATACGCAGTATTTT. It codes for CASSFRDTTDTQYF.

The chain couples TRBV19 to TRBJ2-5; D unclear. This CDR3 spans 16 amino acids. V was trimmed by 5 bases and J by 2 bases, leaving 18 bases between them. Germline CDR1 is LNHDA and CDR2 is SQIVND (reference sequence). Here the CDR3 DNA reads TGTGCCAGTAGTCCCCGGATGGGCCCAACTCAAGAGACCCAGTACTTC. Amino acids: CASSPRMGPTQETQYF. Together with reference TRBV19 and TRBJ2-5, the CDR3 gives the full variable domain: DGGITQSPKYLFRKEGQNVTLSCEQNLNHDAMYWYRQDPGQGLRLIYYSQIVNDFQKGDIAEGYSVSREKKESFPLTVTSAQKNPTAFYLCASSPRMGPTQETQYFGPGTRLLVL.